A selection of T cell receptor beta chains follows, all from one sample in a study of T cells in Graves' hyperthyroidism and ophthalmopathy. TCRdb independently ran MiXCR on the multiplex PCR reads; one entry per CDR3 protein. The sample consists of more than 250,000 distinct CDR3 sequences, over 12% of them appearing once. The material sequenced was blood. The receptors here all came from a woman aged 45-65 years with Graves' hyperthyroidism that later progressed to Graves' ophthalmopathy. CDR3s include the opening cysteine and the closing phenylalanine or tryptophan. A D gene is named only where the DNA matches it firmly. Some rows mark clone size as missing; the rest say once, few, many or name a class of expanded clone.

>many|TRBD1|TRBV18|TRBJ2-1
TGTGCCAGCTCACCACCGGGACAGGGCTCGGCCAATGAGCAGTTCTTC
CASSPPGQGSANEQFF
>few|-|TRBV6-1|TRBJ2-5
TGTGCCAGCAGTCCCATTCAAGAGACCCAGTACTTC
CASSPIQETQYF
>few|TRBD2|TRBV7-6|TRBJ2-5
TGTGCCAGCAGCCTCTACCAGGGACTAGGGGGGACCCAGTACTTC
CASSLYQGLGGTQYF
>-|-|TRBV6-1|TRBJ2-6
TGTGCCAGCGGGCCCTCGGGGGCCAACGTCCTGACTTTC
CASGPSGANVLTF
>many|TRBD1|TRBV11-1|TRBJ1-1
TGTGCCAGCACCGAAGGTGTCACAGGGGGAGGGATGAACACTGAAGCTTTCTTT
CASTEGVTGGGMNTEAFF
>many|-|TRBV7-8|TRBJ2-6
TGTGCCAGCAGGCCGATCGACTCTGGGGCCAACGTCCTGACTTTC
CASRPIDSGANVLTF
>many|-|TRBV28|TRBJ2-6
TGTGCCAGCAGTTTATCACCCTCTGGGGCCAACGTCCTGACTTTC
CASSLSPSGANVLTF
>many|-|TRBV7-3|TRBJ2-3
TGTGCCAGCAGCCTCCAAGGAGATACGCAGTATTTT
CASSLQGDTQYF
>-|TRBD2|TRBV5-1|TRBJ2-6
TGCGCCAGCAGGATAGCGGGGGCCAACGTCCTGGCTTTC
CASRIAGANVLAF
>many|TRBD2|TRBV6-1|TRBJ2-5
TGTGCCAGCAGAACAACCGGGACTAGCGGGAGGGAGAAATGGGAGACCCAGTACTTC
CASRTTGTSGREKWETQYF
>many|-|TRBV5-1|TRBJ2-7
TGCGCCAGCAGCTTCGGGGGCCAGGCCTACGAGCAGTACTTC
CASSFGGQAYEQYF